The 8 T cell receptor beta chains reported below all come from one sample, sequenced in a study of blood T cell repertoires in COVID-19. Method: immunoSEQ multiplex PCR; TCRdb's copy keeps in-frame clones and lacks some. The data show approximately 320,000 clones, roughly 85% seen once. Sequencing was performed on peripheral blood. The receptors come from a human donor in a cohort sampled during active COVID-19.

The chain recombines TRBV27 with TRBJ2-7; 7 nucleotides align to TRBD1. Germline CDR1 MNHEY, CDR2 SMNVEV (reference sequence). The CDR3 sequence is 16 residues long. J was trimmed by 0 bases and V by 4 bases; bases with no gene match: 9. For the CDR3, the DNA is TGTGCCAGCAGTTATCCGGGACAGCTAATCTCCTACGAGCAGTACTTC. It codes for CASSYPGQLISYEQYF.

This clone was seen just once. The J gene is TRBJ2-7, the V gene TRBV30; D is ambiguous. The CDR3 runs 18 residues. The V end lost 1 base, the J end lost 6 bases, and 28 bases lay between the germline ends. Germline CDR1 GTSNPN, CDR2 SVGIG (reference sequence). The CDR3 DNA reads as TGTGCCTGGAGTGCCCTAAGATCCTCGAGGCACCTCCCGTCCGAGCAGTACTTC. As protein: CAWSALRSSRHLPSEQYF. Looking up the rest from reference TRBV30 and TRBJ2-7 gives the full variable domain: SQTIHQWPATLVQPVGSPLSLECTVEGTSNPNLYWYRQAAGRGLQLLFYSVGIGQISSEVPQNLSASRPQDRQFILSSKKLLLSDSGFYLCAWSALRSSRHLPSEQYFGPGTRLTVT.

This clone was detected once. The genes are TRBV12-3 or TRBV12-4 and TRBJ1-2; D perhaps matches TRBD1 (5 bases). V was shortened by 5 bases and J by 7 bases, with 11 bases between the two germline ends. This CDR3 spans 12 amino acids. CDR3 sequence reads: CASSRDSGGYTF. The CDR3 DNA reads as TGTGCCAGCAGTCGAGACAGTGGTGGCTACACCTTC.

This chain connects TRBV5-4 to TRBJ2-3, with 9 bases aligning to TRBD1. J gave up 3 bases and V 3 bases, and 8 bases lay outside the gene matches. Germline V gene lookup returns CDR1 SGHNT and CDR2 YYREEE (reference sequence). The CDR3 spans 16 residues. The CDR3 nucleotides read TGTGCCAGCAGCTCCACAGGGGGCATCCTTACAGATACGCAGTATTTT. As protein: CASSSTGGILTDTQYF.

The chain is built from TRBV2 and TRBJ1-2; D might be TRBD1 (6 bases). This CDR3 spans 12 amino acids. The V gene's germline CDR1 is SNHLY and CDR2 FYNNEI. V was pared by 9 bases and J by 3 bases, with 11 bases between. The CDR3: CAREGVDYGYTF. The CDR3 DNA reads as TGTGCCAGAGAGGGGGTGGACTATGGCTACACCTTC.

The V and J genes are TRBV7-9 and TRBJ2-2; 8 bases fit TRBD1. Germline CDR1 SEHNR, CDR2 FQNEAQ (reference sequence). The V and J ends lost 1 base and 9 bases, in that order; junction bases with no gene match: 7. The CDR3 contains 15 residues. CDR3 amino acids: CASSLVAGGPRELFF. The CDR3 DNA reads as TGTGCCAGCAGCTTAGTCGCAGGGGGCCCCCGGGAGCTGTTTTTT.

This clone has only a few counts. The rearrangement joins TRBV27 to TRBJ2-1; TRBD1 aligns across 7 bases. The CDR3 spans 13 residues. The germline gives CDR1 MNHEY, CDR2 SMNVEV (reference sequence). The V segment lost 5 bases and the J segment 4 bases; nucleotides outside the gene matches: 2. The CDR3 loop is CASSRQGYNEQFF. The CDR3 DNA sequence: TGTGCCAGCAGTCGACAGGGTTACAATGAGCAGTTCTTC.

The chain employs TRBV6-6 and TRBJ1-6, with D tentatively TRBD1 (6 bases). The CDR3 is 14 residues long. Deletions cut 5 bases from V and 7 bases from J, with 12 bases between. Germline V gene sequence: CDR1 MNHNY, CDR2 SVGAGI (reference sequence). The CDR3 spells CASSQQGSNSPLHF. CDR3 nucleotide sequence: TGTGCCAGCAGTCAACAGGGATCCAATTCACCCCTCCACTTT.